This entry concerns a single T cell receptor (beta chain). Its antigen is not identified. TCRdb re-derived calls from the RT-PCR reads in MiXCR, one entry per CDR3 protein. The data hold under 500,000 distinct CDR3 sequences, with roughly 9.7% observed a single time. The sample is drawn from a study of response to subunit inactivated influenza vaccine. Notes on the study in general: T cells newly recruited by each seasonal influenza vaccination are few, the authors suggested.

The CDR3 runs 12 residues. Germline values: CDR1 SGHTA, CDR2 FQGNSA. V was cut by 6 bases and J by 7 bases, with 12 bases left in between. Sequences were derived from PBMCs from blood, sampled more than 35 days after vaccination. The sequence derives from a man between 50 and 59 years old who received an inactivated influenza vaccine. The V and J genes are TRBV7-2 and TRBJ1-1; possible D gene TRBD1, 6 bases. The CDR3 is CASSPTGIEAFF. CDR3 nucleotide sequence: TGTGCCAGCAGTCCCACAGGGATTGAAGCTTTCTTT. Together with reference TRBV7-2 and TRBJ1-1, the CDR3 gives the full variable domain: GAGVSQSPSNKVTEKGKDVELRCDPISGHTALYWYRQSLGQGLEFLIYFQGNSAPDKSGLPSDRFSAERTGGSVSTLTIQRTQQEDSAVYLCASSPTGIEAFFGQGTRLTVV.